The T cell receptor (beta chain) under discussion was sequenced for a study of T cells expressing NK-cell markers. As for the study in general: Repertoire data for TCR beta were derived from sorted T cells (CD3+CD56+NKG2C+, CD3+CD56+NKG2C- and CD3+CD56-NKG2C+). Within the sequenced cohort of eight donors, seven exhibited HCMV seropositivity and one was seronegative.

Worth noting for this clonotype: No antigen is known for it.

This CDR3 is built from 15 residues. Study-wide results and caveats: Whether expanded NKG2C+ T cell clones were HCMV specific stayed uncertain. One observes that, in several donors, these clonotypes were also the leading ones within the CD3+CD56-NKG2C+ fraction.

Each CDR3 protein gets one entry in TCRdb, which reprocessed the 5' RACE reads and gives no DNA. This sample's table has roughly 350,000 distinct CDR3 sequences. This chain joins TRBV12-3 or TRBV12-4 and TRBJ2-5; TCRdb proposes TRBD1, but this gene call is untestable without DNA. The sequence was collected from a man aged 18-75 years in good health. The source material was blood T cells: a sorted CD56 or NKG2C T cell subset, CD4+ or CD8+ T cells, or bulk PBMC T cells (not recorded which). The CDR3 loop reads CASSFGDRLRETQYF.